This T cell receptor beta chain emerged from a study of OX40 agonist ivuxolimab in advanced cancers. For the study at large: Partial responses were recorded for three patients, including one with hepatocellular carcinoma and two with cutaneous melanoma. Study-level results: Low levels of normalized T-cell clonal expansion also appeared in some nonresponders. On average, CD8+ T cells showed a greater number of expanded clones than CD4+.

The CDR3 totals 13 residues. Germline V gene lookup returns CDR1 SQVTM and CDR2 ANQGSEA. V was cut by 6 bases and J by 6 bases, with 14 bases left in between. With regard to this clone: Its specificity is not known.

Sequenced by immunoSEQ multiplex PCR; TCRdb stores in-frame clones only, minus some. The sample records approximately 47,000 clones, roughly 89% being singletons. With autoimmune disease history or systemic immunosuppression, patients were excluded. V usage is TRBV29-1 and J usage is TRBJ2-2; D is perhaps TRBD1 (5 bases). This clonotype was obtained from an adult with an advanced solid tumor such as melanoma, head and neck, liver or kidney cancer. The sequencing here drew on CD4+ or CD8+ T cells sorted from blood, taken in a trial of the OX40 agonist ivuxolimab. The CDR3 nucleotides are TGCAGCGTGCTGGTCCAGGGCCCCGGGGAGCTGTTTTTT. This sequence encodes CSVLVQGPGELFF.